Below are 8 T cell receptor beta chains sequenced from a single sample in a study of blood T cell repertoires in COVID-19. Here immunoSEQ multiplex PCR was the method, and the copy in TCRdb shows in-frame clones only, minus some. The data contain 150,000 to 160,000 clones, 75% to 85% of them singletons. Sequencing was performed on peripheral blood. The receptors derive from a man in his sixties with acute or convalescent COVID-19.

The CDR3 sequence is CSVVGSGLGQPQHF. The CDR3, as DNA: TGCAGCGTTGTGGGGTCAGGGTTGGGACAGCCCCAGCATTTT. This sequence joins TRBV29-1 and TRBJ1-5; a possible D gene is TRBD1 (5 bases). The CDR3 consists of 14 residues. Trimming removed 4 bases from V and 7 bases from J, with 17 bases in between. Germline CDR1 is SQVTM and CDR2 is ANQGSEA.

The rearrangement links TRBV7-9 to TRBJ2-7, with 7 bases that match TRBD2. The CDR3 loop spans 12 amino acids. The germline V gene has CDR1 SEHNR and CDR2 FQNEAQ (reference sequence). V was pared by 8 bases and J by 3 bases, with 4 bases of the junction left unmatched. The CDR3 spells CASGGRGYEQYF. CDR3 nucleotides: TGTGCCAGCGGGGGGAGGGGCTACGAGCAGTACTTC.

This clone was observed a few times. The chain couples TRBV27 to TRBJ1-2; 7 nucleotides align to TRBD1. Trimming at V came to 6 bases and at J to 8 bases, leaving 15 bases not matched to a gene. The V gene's germline CDR1 is MNHEY and CDR2 SMNVEV (reference sequence). The CDR3 runs 15 residues. The CDR3 DNA reads as TGTGCCAGCAGACAGGGGTCCGGGCTGGCACGGGGCTACACCTTC. This encodes CASRQGSGLARGYTF.

The chain uses TRBV12-5 and TRBJ1-2, with TRBD1 matching 10 bases. The CDR3 extends over 15 amino acids. Trimming cost V 2 bases and J 5 bases; bases outside gene matches: 5. Per the germline V gene, CDR1 is LGHNT and CDR2 is FRNRAP. The CDR3 spells CASGLPWTGGYGYTF. CDR3 nucleotide sequence: TGTGCTAGTGGTTTGCCTTGGACAGGGGGATATGGCTACACCTTC. Full variable domain (remainder filled in from reference TRBV12-5 and TRBJ1-2): DARVTQTPRHKVTEMGQEVTMRCQPILGHNTVFWYRQTMMQGLELLAYFRNRAPLDDSGMPKDRFSAEMPDATLATLKIQPSEPRDSAVYFCASGLPWTGGYGYTFGSGTRLTVV.

The V call is TRBV7-2, the J call TRBJ2-7, with a weak D call TRBD2 (6 bases). The germline CDR1 and CDR2 sequences are SGHTA and FQGNSA. This CDR3 has 17 residues. Trimming stripped 5 bases from V and 4 bases from J, with 24 bases between. CDR3 coding DNA: TGTGCCAGCAGCCCAACCCCAATCGGGGGTACCGCTTACGAGCAGTACTTC. Translation: CASSPTPIGGTAYEQYF.

The V and J genes are TRBV6-5 and TRBJ1-2; TRBD1 is a possible D gene (5 bases). CDR1 and CDR2 from the germline V gene are MNHEY and SVGAGI. This CDR3 is 13 amino acids long. Trimming took off 6 bases at V and 9 bases at J, with 17 bases between the two ends. CDR3 nucleotides: TGTGCCAGCAGGCTACTAACAGGTAGTAGCTACACCTTC. Its translation is CASRLLTGSSYTF.

In nucleotides, the CDR3 is TGTGCCAGCAGTGAAATCCGGCGACAGGCTAGCTACGAGCAGTACTTC. It translates to CASSEIRRQASYEQYF. The V gene is TRBV6-1, the J gene TRBJ2-7; D perhaps matches TRBD1 (6 bases). Looked up from germline, CDR1 is MNHNS and CDR2 is SASEGT. V lost 2 bases and J 3 bases, leaving 17 bases between the germline ends. This CDR3 comprises 16 residues.

This rearrangement joins TRBV10-2 to TRBJ2-7; D may be TRBD1 (6 bases). Trimming removed 7 bases at V and 7 bases at J, with 17 bases between. The germline V gene encodes CDR1 WSHSY and CDR2 SAAADI. The CDR3 is made up of 13 amino acids. In nucleotides, the CDR3 is TGCGCCAGCATGAGCAGGGGTGATTATGAGCAGTACTTC. Translation gives CASMSRGDYEQYF.